This T cell receptor (beta chain) was profiled in a study of neurological immune-mediated disorders. MiXCR was run by TCRdb on the 5' RACE reads, yielding one entry per CDR3 protein. The sample consists of over 25,000 distinct CDR3 sequences, around 21% of them appearing once. This clonotype was seen at least ten times. The antigen remains unidentified. The CDR3 extends over 16 amino acids. The V gene end was trimmed by 6 bases and the J gene end by 8 bases; junction bases not matched to a gene: 8. Germline V gene sequence: CDR1 MNHEY, CDR2 SMNVEV (reference sequence). Study outcomes and limitations: There were no CDR3 amino acid sequences shared by expanded clones across subjects, a result suggesting private repertoires in all groups. The greatest TCR clonal expansion occurred in HTLV-1-associated myelopathy and the least in multiple sclerosis, which fell below healthy controls.

The clonotype was recovered from a man aged 50 to 60 with HTLV-1-associated myelopathy (HAM/TSP). Source material: CD4+ T cells from blood. The chain couples TRBV27 to TRBJ1-6; 12 positions match TRBD1. DNA of the CDR3: TGTGCCAGCAGACAGGGACAGGGGGCTTGGGATTCACCCCTCCACTTT. It specifies CASRQGQGAWDSPLHF.